The 17 T cell receptor beta chains given below trace back to one sample, sequenced in a study of blood T cell repertoires in COVID-19. Some clones are missing from TCRdb's copy, which holds only in-frame ones; the method was immunoSEQ multiplex PCR. The sample shows about 140,000 clones, roughly four fifths of them seen only once. Input material: peripheral blood. These receptors were taken from a woman of 80 years or more in a cohort sampled during active or convalescent COVID-19.

The V gene is TRBV7-8, the J gene TRBJ2-2; possibly TRBD2 for D (5 bases). CDR3 size: 14 residues. Looked up from germline, CDR1 is SGHVS and CDR2 is FQNEAQ. The ends were cut back, 0 bases at V and 7 bases at J, with 9 bases in the middle. The CDR3 sequence is CASSLAERDGELFF. The CDR3 DNA sequence: TGTGCCAGCAGCTTAGCGGAGAGGGACGGGGAGCTGTTTTTT.

This chain connects TRBV3-1 (or the pseudogene TRBV3-2) to TRBJ1-1; D not resolved. Per germline, CDR1 LGHDT and CDR2 YNNKEL (reference sequence). Trimming cost V 6 bases and J 1 base, with 18 bases left between them. This CDR3 has 16 residues. This CDR3 reads CASSQITHPGNTEAFF. The CDR3 DNA reads TGTGCCAGCAGTCAAATTACACACCCAGGGAACACTGAAGCTTTCTTT.

Of note for this clone: Different DNA sequences within this sample yield the same CDR3. The gene calls are TRBV29-1 and TRBJ2-3; 7 nucleotides align to TRBD2. This CDR3 is built from 14 residues. V lost 3 bases and J lost 3; bases outside the gene matches: 6. Germline V gives CDR1 SQVTM, CDR2 ANQGSEA. The CDR3 sequence: CSVEGPGGTDTQYF. The CDR3 DNA reads as TGCAGCGTTGAGGGTCCCGGGGGGACAGATACGCAGTATTTT.

Only one count was recorded for this clone. V and J are TRBV27 and TRBJ2-7; TRBD2 matches 8 bases. CDR1 and CDR2 (germline): MNHEY, SMNVEV (reference sequence). The CDR3 totals 14 residues. The junction had 10 bases not matched to a gene; V was cut back by 3 bases and J by 9 bases. The CDR3 DNA reads as TGTGCCAGCAGTTTTACCGGGACTAGTAATGTGCAGTACTTC. Its translation: CASSFTGTSNVQYF.

The chain couples TRBV14 to TRBJ2-2; D unclear. Trimming pared 2 bases from V and 4 bases from J, leaving 5 bases between. Germline-derived CDR1 and CDR2 are SGHDN and FVKESK. This CDR3 region has 13 residues. The CDR3 nucleotides read TGTGCCAGCAGCCAATCCCTCACCGGGGAGCTGTTTTTT. This gives the protein CASSQSLTGELFF.

The gene calls are TRBV18 and TRBJ2-7, with 11 bases lining up with TRBD2. Germline values: CDR1 KGHSH, CDR2 LQKENI. The CDR3 has 14 residues. With 4 bases clipped from V and 5 bases from J, the junction kept 4 bases outside the gene matches. The CDR3 nucleotides are TGTGCCAGCTCACGTACTAGCGGGGGCCACGAGCAGTACTTC. This encodes CASSRTSGGHEQYF.

The V call is TRBV9, the J call TRBJ1-6, with D possibly TRBD1 on 5 matching bases. CDR1 and CDR2 from the germline V gene are SGDLS and YYNGEE. This CDR3 comprises 16 residues. Trimming cost V 0 bases and J 7 bases, with 14 bases left between them. The CDR3 nucleotides read TGTGCCAGCAGCGTAGATGCGGGACCTTTGAATTCACCCCTCCACTTT. This codes for CASSVDAGPLNSPLHF.

V gene TRBV19 combines with J gene TRBJ2-2, with 7 bases lining up with TRBD2. The ends lost 7 bases at V and 4 bases at J; junction bases unmatched: 12. This CDR3 comprises 16 residues. CDR1 is LNHDA, CDR2 SQIVND, per germline (reference sequence). The CDR3 protein is CASTKWSIAGTGELFF. For the CDR3, the DNA is TGTGCCAGTACCAAATGGAGCATAGCGGGCACCGGGGAGCTGTTTTTT. Full variable domain (remainder filled in from reference TRBV19 and TRBJ2-2): DGGITQSPKYLFRKEGQNVTLSCEQNLNHDAMYWYRQDPGQGLRLIYYSQIVNDFQKGDIAEGYSVSREKKESFPLTVTSAQKNPTAFYLCASTKWSIAGTGELFFGEGSRLTVL.

V gene TRBV28 combines with J gene TRBJ2-2; 10 bases align to TRBD1. The length of the CDR3 is 18 residues. Germline-derived CDR1 and CDR2 are MDHEN and SYDVKM. Unmatched junction bases numbered 14, after V lost 4 bases and J lost 6 bases. The CDR3 DNA is TGTGCCAGCAGTTACCGGGACAGGGGAAGATATCAGGCCGGGGAGCTGTTTTTT. It yields the protein CASSYRDRGRYQAGELFF. Full variable domain (remainder filled in from reference TRBV28 and TRBJ2-2): DVKVTQSSRYLVKRTGEKVFLECVQDMDHENMFWYRQDPGLGLRLIYFSYDVKMKEKGDIPEGYSVSREKKERFSLILESASTNQTSMYLCASSYRDRGRYQAGELFFGEGSRLTVL.

The gene calls are TRBV7-9 and TRBJ2-5; D is ambiguous. CDR1 and CDR2 from the germline V gene are SEHNR and FQNEAQ (reference sequence). Trimming stripped 7 bases from V and 1 base from J, with 10 bases between. This CDR3 has 13 residues. In DNA form, the CDR3 reads TGTGCCAGCATGTACCGCGCCCAAGAGACCCAGTACTTC. Its protein is CASMYRAQETQYF.

This chain uses TRBV6-2 or TRBV6-3 with TRBJ2-7; 9 nucleotides agree with TRBD1. With V trimmed by 6 bases and J by 3 bases, 9 bases remained unmatched. The CDR3 runs 15 residues. Per the germline V gene, CDR1 is MNHEY and CDR2 is SVGEGT. DNA of the CDR3: TGTGCCAGCAGCCCCAATGGACAGGGGAACTACGAGCAGTACTTC. The encoded protein is CASSPNGQGNYEQYF.

The gene calls are TRBV4-2 and TRBJ2-5; maybe TRBD1 (5 bases). Germline V CDR1 and CDR2: LGHNA, YNFKEQ. This CDR3 comprises 14 residues. The ends were cut back, 4 bases at V and 3 bases at J, with 12 bases in the middle. For the CDR3, the DNA is TGTGCCAGCAGCCCAGGTGGGGCAGAAGAGACCCAGTACTTC. Amino acids: CASSPGGAEETQYF.

V is TRBV18 and J is TRBJ2-7; 8 positions match TRBD1. The CDR3 covers 16 residues. Germline CDR1 KGHSH, CDR2 LQKENI. After removal of 3 bases from V and 5 bases from J, the junction contained 12 bases not matched to a gene. The CDR3 DNA reads TGTGCCAGCTCACCCACGTCAGGGGGCCTGGGGAACGAGCAGTACTTC. Translated, it gives CASSPTSGGLGNEQYF. The full variable domain, rest sourced from reference TRBV18 and TRBJ2-7, is NAGVMQNPRHLVRRRGQEARLRCSPMKGHSHVYWYRQLPEEGLKFMVYLQKENIIDESGMPKERFSAEFPKEGPSILRIQQVVRGDSAAYFCASSPTSGGLGNEQYFGPGTRLTVT.

CDR3 loop: CASSTWTGGNYGYTF. The DNA of the CDR3 is TGTGCCAGCAGCACCTGGACAGGGGGGAACTATGGCTACACCTTC. V and J are TRBV5-4 and TRBJ1-2; 10 bases fit TRBD1. The germline V gene encodes CDR1 SGHNT and CDR2 YYREEE (reference sequence). The ends lost 4 bases at V and 2 bases at J; junction bases unmatched: 5. The CDR3 is made up of 15 amino acids.

The chain joins TRBV5-4 to TRBJ2-2; TRBD1 is a possible D gene (5 bases). The V end lost 4 bases, the J end lost 0 bases, and 10 bases lay between the germline ends. CDR3 length: 15 amino acids. Per the germline V gene, CDR1 is SGHNT and CDR2 is YYREEE (reference sequence). CDR3 region: CASSIGHPNTGELFF. Here the CDR3 DNA reads TGTGCCAGCAGCATCGGACACCCGAACACCGGGGAGCTGTTTTTT.

The CDR3 region has the DNA TGTGCCAGCAGGTCCGGGACAGGGTGGTCTGGGGCCAACGTCCTGACTTTC. Residues: CASRSGTGWSGANVLTF. The chain combines TRBV28 with TRBJ2-6, with 9 bases identical to TRBD1. V lost 6 bases to trimming and J lost 1 base; unmatched junction nucleotides: 7. The germline V gene has CDR1 MDHEN and CDR2 SYDVKM. The CDR3 runs to 17 residues.

The chain links TRBV6-5 to TRBJ2-2; TRBD1 agrees at 11 bases. In germline, CDR1 is MNHEY, CDR2 SVGAGI. Losses at the gene ends were 5 bases for V and 4 bases for J; bases not matched to a gene: 3. The CDR3 has 15 residues. CDR3 amino acids: CASSRTGGITGELFF. DNA of the CDR3: TGTGCCAGCAGTCGGACAGGGGGCATCACCGGGGAGCTGTTTTTT.